The subject of this entry is one T cell receptor (beta chain). The data are from a study of blood T cell repertoires in COVID-19. Overall study: PBMCs, B-cell-depleted T cells, or T cells provided the cDNA or gDNA that made up the material.

Trimming shortened V by 7 bases and J by 4 bases, and 22 bases separated the two germline ends. CDR1 is LNHDA and CDR2 is SQIVND in the germline V gene (reference sequence). The CDR3 loop spans 16 amino acids. Per the authors' pipeline: Reference gene primer amplification yielded estimated nucleated cell counts. Sequencing used immunoSEQ multiplex PCR; TCRdb keeps in-frame clones, though not all of them. D and trimming were read from the DNA, whereas the V and J calls and clone size are those reported in that table. The sample includes over 150,000 clones, approximately 88% of them seen just once. This TCR was recovered from a man aged 18 to 29 with active or convalescent COVID-19. V usage is TRBV19 and J usage is TRBJ1-1; TRBD1 might be the D (6 bases). Sequenced input: peripheral blood. As DNA, the CDR3 is TGTGCCAGTACGGGACAAAGAACTTCGTGGGGCACTGAAGCTTTCTTT. Translated, it gives CASTGQRTSWGTEAFF. Variable domain in full (rest from reference TRBV19 and TRBJ1-1): DGGITQSPKYLFRKEGQNVTLSCEQNLNHDAMYWYRQDPGQGLRLIYYSQIVNDFQKGDIAEGYSVSREKKESFPLTVTSAQKNPTAFYLCASTGQRTSWGTEAFFGQGTRLTVV.